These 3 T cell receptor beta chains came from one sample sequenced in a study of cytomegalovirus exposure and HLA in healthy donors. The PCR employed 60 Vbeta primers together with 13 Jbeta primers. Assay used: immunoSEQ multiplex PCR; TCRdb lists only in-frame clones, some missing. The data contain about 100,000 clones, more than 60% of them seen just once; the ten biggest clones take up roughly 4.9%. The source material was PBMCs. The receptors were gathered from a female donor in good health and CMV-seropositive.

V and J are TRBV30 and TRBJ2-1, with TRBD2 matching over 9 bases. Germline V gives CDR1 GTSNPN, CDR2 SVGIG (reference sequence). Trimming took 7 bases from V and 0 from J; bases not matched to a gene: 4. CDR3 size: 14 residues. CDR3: CAFSGSNSYNEQFF. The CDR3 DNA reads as TGTGCCTTTAGCGGGAGTAACTCCTACAATGAGCAGTTCTTC.

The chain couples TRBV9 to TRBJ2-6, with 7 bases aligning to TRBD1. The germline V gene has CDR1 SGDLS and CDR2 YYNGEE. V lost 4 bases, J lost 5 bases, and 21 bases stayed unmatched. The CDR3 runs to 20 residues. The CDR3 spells CASSPKDRSTALGRANVLTF. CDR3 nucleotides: TGTGCCAGCAGCCCTAAGGACAGGTCGACCGCACTAGGAAGGGCCAACGTCCTGACTTTC. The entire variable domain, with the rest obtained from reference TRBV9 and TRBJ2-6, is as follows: DSGVTQTPKHLITATGQRVTLRCSPRSGDLSVYWYQQSLDQGLQFLIQYYNGEERAKGNILERFSAQQFPDLHSELNLSSLELGDSALYFCASSPKDRSTALGRANVLTFGAGSRLTVL.

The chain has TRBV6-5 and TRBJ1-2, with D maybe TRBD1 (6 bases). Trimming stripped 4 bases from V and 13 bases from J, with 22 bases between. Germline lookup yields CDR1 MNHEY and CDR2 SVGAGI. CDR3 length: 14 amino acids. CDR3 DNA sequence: TGTGCCAGCAGTTCCTACCTCCAGGGGCGTGGTATCACCTTC. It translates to CASSSYLQGRGITF.